A single sample is the source of the 31 T cell receptor beta chains below, sequenced in a study of graft-versus-host responses after intestinal transplantation. For these TCRs, the target antigens are not known. The assay was immunoSEQ multiplex PCR, and TCRdb's table has in-frame clones only and misses some. The data show some 120,000 clones, 75% to 95% seen once. Sequenced here: unstimulated CD4+ T cells sorted from spleen or lymph node cells, sampled before intestinal transplant. The receptors were sampled from a human donor who received an intestinal transplant.

The genes are TRBV7-8 and TRBJ1-2; D unresolved. CDR1 is SGHVS and CDR2 is FQNEAQ in the germline V gene. V was clipped by 0 bases and J by 3 bases, with 8 bases between them. The CDR3 length is 14 residues. The CDR3 DNA reads as TGTGCCAGCAGCTTAGCGGGCAGAGACTATGGCTACACCTTC. This encodes CASSLAGRDYGYTF.

This chain links TRBV10-2 with TRBJ2-1; 11 bases agree with TRBD2. V shed 6 bases, J shed 3 bases, and the junction held 7 bases outside the gene matches. Germline lookup yields CDR1 WSHSY and CDR2 SAAADI. This CDR3 contains 16 residues. CDR3 sequence (DNA): TGCGCCAGCAGCAGGACTAGCGGGCTGGTCTACAATGAGCAGTTCTTC. Residues: CASSRTSGLVYNEQFF.

The chain uses TRBV9 and TRBJ2-3; TRBD1 agrees at 10 bases. Trimming removed 4 bases from V and 4 bases from J; junction bases left unmatched: 3. CDR3 length: 14 amino acids. In germline, CDR1 is SGDLS, CDR2 YYNGEE. CDR3 coding DNA: TGTGCCAGCAGCCGGGACAGGGGAGCAGATACGCAGTATTTT. Its protein product is CASSRDRGADTQYF. The variable domain in full, completed from reference TRBV9 and TRBJ2-3, reads DSGVTQTPKHLITATGQRVTLRCSPRSGDLSVYWYQQSLDQGLQFLIQYYNGEERAKGNILERFSAQQFPDLHSELNLSSLELGDSALYFCASSRDRGADTQYFGPGTRLTVL.

The chain carries TRBV28 and TRBJ2-1, with 8 bases aligning to TRBD1. J lost 2 bases, V lost 6 bases, and 6 bases had no gene match. This CDR3 contains 15 residues. CDR1 is MDHEN and CDR2 is SYDVKM in the germline V gene. The CDR3 sequence: CASRYPGGAYNEQFF. As DNA, the CDR3 is TGTGCCAGCAGATACCCAGGGGGCGCCTACAATGAGCAGTTCTTC.

This chain connects TRBV6-1 to TRBJ1-5, with a possible D match to TRBD1 (5 bases). V lost 7 bases to trimming and J lost 0 bases, with 13 bases between them. The CDR3 is 15 residues long. Germline V CDR1 and CDR2: MNHNS, SASEGT. CDR3 sequence: CASNKGWASNQPQHF. Written as DNA, the CDR3 is TGTGCCAGCAACAAGGGGTGGGCTAGCAATCAGCCCCAGCATTTT.

The V and J genes are TRBV23-1 and TRBJ2-3; a weak D match, TRBD2 (5 bases). TRBV23-1 is assigned to the ORF class and has an uncertain function. Trimming cost V 4 bases and J 5 bases, with 16 bases left between them. This CDR3 contains 15 residues. The CDR3 nucleotides read TGCGCCAGCAGTCTTGGGCCGGGATGGGGAGATACGCAGTATTTT. It specifies CASSLGPGWGDTQYF.

V usage is TRBV6-5 and J usage is TRBJ2-7; 7 positions agree with TRBD1. Per the germline V gene, CDR1 is MNHEY and CDR2 is SVGAGI. This CDR3 spans 14 amino acids. Losses at the gene ends were 6 bases for V and 3 bases for J; bases not matched to a gene: 8. This chain's CDR3 is CASSSNRGSYEQYF. The CDR3 region has the DNA TGTGCCAGCAGCAGTAACAGGGGTAGCTACGAGCAGTACTTC.

This chain connects TRBV9 to TRBJ2-5; 7 nucleotides agree with TRBD2. Germline-derived CDR1 and CDR2 are SGDLS and YYNGEE. The CDR3 runs to 15 residues. V lost 0 bases and J lost 4; bases outside the gene matches: 6. The CDR3 DNA is TGTGCCAGCAGCGTAGGTCTAGCGGTGAGAGAGACCCAGTACTTC. It specifies CASSVGLAVRETQYF. The whole variable domain, remainder taken from reference TRBV9 and TRBJ2-5, is DSGVTQTPKHLITATGQRVTLRCSPRSGDLSVYWYQQSLDQGLQFLIQYYNGEERAKGNILERFSAQQFPDLHSELNLSSLELGDSALYFCASSVGLAVRETQYFGPGTRLLVL.

J is TRBJ2-5 and V is TRBV6-1; no clear D gene. In germline, CDR1 is MNHNS, CDR2 SASEGT. V was trimmed by 7 bases and J by 7 bases, leaving 13 bases between them. CDR3 length: 12 residues. DNA for the CDR3: TGTGCCAGCACAGGCTGGGTGGGGACCCAGTACTTC. Translation: CASTGWVGTQYF.

The chain is built from TRBV7-6 and TRBJ2-7; possibly TRBD2 for D (6 bases). Per the germline V gene, CDR1 is SGHVS and CDR2 is FNYEAQ. The CDR3 is 16 residues long. Deletions cut 4 bases from V and 1 base from J, with 17 bases between. Here the CDR3 DNA reads TGTGCCAGCAGCTGGAGGGGAGGTGAGAGATCCTACGAGCAGTACTTC. Amino acids: CASSWRGGERSYEQYF.

A remark on this clone: Other DNA sequences in the same sample also yield this CDR3. The chain has TRBV5-1 and TRBJ1-1; D gene uncertain. Trimming cost V 0 bases and J 2 bases, with 8 bases left between them. CDR1 and CDR2 (germline): SGHRS, YFSETQ. The CDR3 loop spans 14 amino acids. The CDR3 nucleotides read TGCGCCAGCAGCTTGGGTGGAGGAAACACTGAAGCTTTCTTT. Protein sequence: CASSLGGGNTEAFF.

The rearrangement joins TRBV30 to TRBJ2-1, with TRBD1 matching over 8 bases. CDR1 is GTSNPN, CDR2 SVGIG, per germline (reference sequence). The J segment lost 6 bases and the V segment lost 2 bases, leaving 6 bases of the junction unmatched. CDR3 length: 14 amino acids. The CDR3 here is CAWSFGTGGNEQFF. DNA of the CDR3: TGTGCCTGGAGTTTCGGGACAGGAGGCAATGAGCAGTTCTTC.

The V gene is TRBV6-1, the J gene TRBJ2-1; a possible D gene is TRBD2 (5 bases). V was clipped by 2 bases and J by 12 bases, with 17 bases between them. CDR1 is MNHNS, CDR2 SASEGT, per germline. The CDR3 totals 14 residues. CDR3 residues: CASSETGSGVGQFF. CDR3 in DNA: TGTGCCAGCAGTGAAACGGGATCCGGCGTAGGGCAGTTCTTC.

This rearrangement joins TRBV7-8 to TRBJ1-5; D gene unclear. V lost 6 bases to trimming and J lost 5 bases, with 14 bases between them. Germline V gene sequence: CDR1 SGHVS, CDR2 FQNEAQ. This CDR3 is built from 14 residues. The CDR3 DNA is TGTGCCAGCAGTCTCACGGAGGGCTATCAGCCCCAGCATTTT. The encoded protein is CASSLTEGYQPQHF. The variable domain in full, with the rest retrieved from reference TRBV7-8 and TRBJ1-5, is GAGVSQSPRYKVAKRGQDVALRCDPISGHVSLFWYQQALGQGPEFLTYFQNEAQLDKSGLPSDRFFAERPEGSVSTLKIQRTQQEDSAVYLCASSLTEGYQPQHFGDGTRLSIL.

The gene calls are TRBV5-1 and TRBJ2-3, with 8 nucleotides matching TRBD2. The CDR3 runs 14 residues. Germline loops: CDR1 SGHRS, CDR2 YFSETQ. After removal of 0 bases from V and 6 bases from J, the junction contained 3 bases not matched to a gene. The CDR3 loop is CASSLGAGVDTQYF. CDR3 DNA sequence: TGCGCCAGCAGCTTGGGAGCGGGAGTTGATACGCAGTATTTT.

This chain uses TRBV7-8 with TRBJ1-2; maybe TRBD1 (6 bases). Trimming removed 1 base at V and 7 bases at J, with 16 bases between. This CDR3 is built from 15 residues. Looked up from germline, CDR1 is SGHVS and CDR2 is FQNEAQ. The CDR3 nucleotides are TGTGCCAGCAGCTTAGGCGCACAGGGTTTGTTTGGCTACACCTTC. Translated, it gives CASSLGAQGLFGYTF. Looking up the rest from reference TRBV7-8 and TRBJ1-2 gives the full variable domain: GAGVSQSPRYKVAKRGQDVALRCDPISGHVSLFWYQQALGQGPEFLTYFQNEAQLDKSGLPSDRFFAERPEGSVSTLKIQRTQQEDSAVYLCASSLGAQGLFGYTFGSGTRLTVV.

This chain uses TRBV15 with TRBJ2-5; possible D gene TRBD2, 6 bases. The CDR3 covers 12 residues. Germline V gene lookup returns CDR1 LNHNV and CDR2 YYDKDF (reference sequence). V shed 3 bases and J shed 4 bases, with 6 bases lying between them. Here the CDR3 DNA reads TGTGCCACCAGCAGGGGGGGAGAGACCCAGTACTTC. This gives the protein CATSRGGETQYF.

The chain couples TRBV30 to TRBJ2-7, with 8 positions matching TRBD2. The germline V gene encodes CDR1 GTSNPN and CDR2 SVGIG (reference sequence). J was trimmed by 2 bases and V by 5 bases; bases with no gene match: 11. This CDR3 is built from 15 residues. CDR3 loop: CAWDRGGSQPYEQYF. CDR3 in DNA: TGTGCCTGGGACCGGGGGGGCAGCCAACCCTACGAGCAGTACTTC. The complete variable domain, with remaining parts taken from reference TRBV30 and TRBJ2-7, reads SQTIHQWPATLVQPVGSPLSLECTVEGTSNPNLYWYRQAAGRGLQLLFYSVGIGQISSEVPQNLSASRPQDRQFILSSKKLLLSDSGFYLCAWDRGGSQPYEQYFGPGTRLTVT.

The chain uses TRBV18 and TRBJ1-1; weak D call: TRBD1 (6 bases). CDR3 length: 14 residues. Per the germline V gene, CDR1 is KGHSH and CDR2 is LQKENI. V dropped 5 bases and J dropped 4 bases, with 14 bases sitting between them. The DNA for the CDR3 is TGTGCCAGCTCAGTGACAGGAGAGGCCACTGAAGCTTTCTTT. It encodes CASSVTGEATEAFF. The full variable domain, completed using reference TRBV18 and TRBJ1-1, is NAGVMQNPRHLVRRRGQEARLRCSPMKGHSHVYWYRQLPEEGLKFMVYLQKENIIDESGMPKERFSAEFPKEGPSILRIQQVVRGDSAAYFCASSVTGEATEAFFGQGTRLTVV.

The rearrangement joins TRBV7-3 to TRBJ2-3, with 12 positions matching TRBD2. Germline trimming cut 5 bases from V and 5 bases from J; bases unmatched to any gene: 2. Germline V gene lookup returns CDR1 SGHTA and CDR2 FQGTGA. This CDR3 comprises 14 residues. CDR3 region: CASSPGLAGDTQYF. The CDR3 DNA follows: TGTGCCAGCAGCCCGGGACTAGCGGGAGATACGCAGTATTTT.

The gene calls are TRBV7-2 and TRBJ2-5; the match to TRBD2 covers 10 bases. Germline loops: CDR1 SGHTA, CDR2 FQGNSA. This CDR3 spans 17 amino acids. Germline trimming cut 3 bases from V and 5 bases from J; bases unmatched to any gene: 12. The CDR3 region is CASSLASGGAVGETQYF. CDR3 in DNA: TGTGCCAGCAGCTTGGCCAGCGGGGGGGCCGTGGGTGAGACCCAGTACTTC.

The J gene is TRBJ1-5, the V gene TRBV12-5, with 7 positions matching TRBD1. The CDR3 loop spans 15 amino acids. Unmatched junction bases numbered 3, after V lost 2 bases and J lost 2 bases. In germline, CDR1 is LGHNT, CDR2 FRNRAP. CDR3 protein: CASGLIGGGNQPQHF. The DNA of the CDR3 is TGTGCTAGTGGTTTGATAGGGGGCGGCAATCAGCCCCAGCATTTT.

The genes are TRBV5-5 and TRBJ1-2, with a tentative D call TRBD1 (5 bases). The V end lost 0 bases, the J end lost 4 bases, and 10 bases lay between the germline ends. The CDR3 totals 14 residues. Germline lookup yields CDR1 SGHKS and CDR2 YYEKEE (reference sequence). In nucleotides, the CDR3 is TGTGCCAGCAGCTTGGACAGGTTGGCCTATGGCTACACCTTC. Residues: CASSLDRLAYGYTF.

The chain employs TRBV7-2 and TRBJ1-2; the D gene is possibly TRBD1 (6 bases). Trimming stripped 5 bases from V and 6 bases from J, with 16 bases between. Germline CDR1 and CDR2: SGHTA and FQGNSA. This CDR3 comprises 14 residues. For the CDR3, the DNA is TGTGCCAGCAGCCAAACCAGGGGTCTCCATGGCTACACCTTC. It specifies CASSQTRGLHGYTF.

This chain uses TRBV9 with TRBJ2-1; D might be TRBD2 (6 bases). Germline-derived CDR1 and CDR2 are SGDLS and YYNGEE. The CDR3 has 16 residues. V dropped 3 bases and J dropped 0 bases, with 13 bases sitting between them. CDR3 loop: CASSAFSGSSYNEQFF. For the CDR3, the DNA is TGTGCCAGCAGCGCTTTTAGCGGAAGCTCCTACAATGAGCAGTTCTTC.

DNA for the CDR3: TGTGCCAGCAGCTTAATGAGAGCGGCAGTAGGTTGGAATGAGCAGTTCTTC. It encodes CASSLMRAAVGWNEQFF. This chain joins TRBV11-2 and TRBJ2-1, with a possible D match to TRBD2 (5 bases). Trimming cost V 2 bases and J 7 bases, with 21 bases left between them. CDR1 is SGHAT, CDR2 FQNNGV, per germline. The CDR3 loop spans 17 amino acids.

The CDR3 is CASSGRTGVEYF. The CDR3 DNA sequence: TGTGCCAGCAGCGGGCGAACAGGGGTGGAGTACTTC. J is TRBJ2-7 and V is TRBV7-9, with 7 bases lining up with TRBD1. From germline, CDR1 is SEHNR and CDR2 FQNEAQ (reference sequence). The CDR3 spans 12 residues. V dropped 5 bases and J dropped 11; count of bases not matched to a gene: 9.

The rearrangement uses TRBV2 and TRBJ1-2; 7 bases line up with TRBD1. This CDR3 comprises 15 residues. V trimming: 2 bases; J trimming: 1 base; junction bases outside the gene matches: 4. Germline V gene lookup returns CDR1 SNHLY and CDR2 FYNNEI. The CDR3 nucleotides read TGTGCCAGCAGTGAACGTCGGGACAGTAACTATGGCTACACCTTC. It encodes CASSERRDSNYGYTF.

The chain carries TRBV18 and TRBJ2-7, with TRBD1 identical over 7 bases. The junction had 11 bases not matched to a gene; V was cut back by 3 bases and J by 3 bases. The CDR3 sequence is 16 residues long. Germline CDR1 is KGHSH and CDR2 is LQKENI. The CDR3 nucleotides are TGTGCCAGCTCACCTTACCGGGACAGCGCATTCTACGAGCAGTACTTC. It encodes CASSPYRDSAFYEQYF.

The chain links TRBV4-1 to TRBJ1-5; D gene unclear. This CDR3 contains 16 residues. Per the germline V gene, CDR1 is MGHRA and CDR2 is YSYEKL. V was shortened by 0 bases and J by 2 bases, with 11 bases between the two germline ends. CDR3 sequence (DNA): TGCGCCAGCAGCCAAGAGGGCGCGCCGGGCAATCAGCCCCAGCATTTT. Encoded protein: CASSQEGAPGNQPQHF.

V gene TRBV19 combines with J gene TRBJ2-1; D uncertain. This CDR3 has 14 residues. V shed 2 bases and J shed 7 bases, with 12 bases lying between them. Germline CDR1 reads LNHDA; CDR2 reads SQIVND (reference sequence). The CDR3 spells CASSIWYSSNEQFF. The CDR3 nucleotides are TGTGCCAGTAGTATATGGTATAGCTCGAATGAGCAGTTCTTC.